These T cell receptor beta chains were read from a single sample in a study of cytomegalovirus exposure and HLA in healthy donors. TCRdb's table, derived via immunoSEQ multiplex PCR, lists solely in-frame clones and lacks some. Among fewer than 90,000 clones, 84% were seen once, and the ten largest hold about 12%. Material for sequencing was PBMCs. These receptors all come from a young woman in good health and CMV-seropositive. CDR3s include the opening cysteine and the closing phenylalanine or tryptophan. Fields, in order: J gene, clone size, D gene, V gene, CDR3 protein, CDR3 DNA. The D gene is left open where the match is weak. The size of a clone is reported for some rows only, either as once, few or many, or as a class for expanded clones.

TRBJ1-6,NA,TRBD1,TRBV18,CASSRSQGAGNSPLHF,TGTGCCAGCTCACGTTCACAGGGGGCTGGTAATTCACCCCTCCACTTT
TRBJ2-3,NA,NA,TRBV7-6,CASSVDYTDTQYF,TGTGCCAGCAGCGTGGACTACACAGATACGCAGTATTTT
TRBJ2-5,NA,TRBD2,TRBV5-1,CASSGAGDYQETQYF,TGCGCCAGCAGCGGAGCGGGGGATTACCAAGAGACCCAGTACTTC
TRBJ2-1,NA,TRBD2,TRBV5-1,CASTLQRGPYNEQFF,TGCGCCAGCACCCTGCAGCGGGGGCCCTACAATGAGCAGTTCTTC
TRBJ1-2,NA,NA,TRBV7-9,CASSLSRGGGDYGYTF,TGTGCCAGCAGCTTATCCCGGGGAGGCGGTGACTATGGCTACACCTTC
TRBJ2-7,NA,TRBD1,TRBV7-6,CASSFPGQGSYEQYF,TGTGCCAGCAGCTTCCCGGGACAGGGTTCCTACGAGCAGTACTTC
TRBJ1-4,few,NA,TRBV6-5,CASSATDATNEKLFF,TGTGCCAGCAGCGCTACAGATGCAACTAATGAAAAACTGTTTTTT
TRBJ2-2,NA,NA,TRBV28,CASSATGRELFF,TGTGCCAGCAGTGCGACAGGAAGGGAGCTGTTTTTT
TRBJ1-2,NA,TRBD1,TRBV6-1,CASSEALVGTGGHGYTF,TGTGCCAGCAGTGAAGCGCTGGTAGGGACAGGGGGCCATGGCTACACCTTC
TRBJ1-2,NA,TRBD1,TRBV28,CASRLPGQGAFSYGYTF,TGTGCCAGCAGGCTGCCGGGACAGGGGGCGTTTAGCTATGGCTACACCTTC
TRBJ2-1,NA,NA,TRBV21-1,CASSKVTRPQYNEQFF,TGTGCCAGCAGCAAAGTGACTAGGCCTCAGTACAATGAGCAGTTCTTC
TRBJ1-2,few,NA,TRBV5-1,CASSRQAEDYGYTF,TGCGCCAGCAGCCGTCAAGCGGAGGACTATGGCTACACCTTC
TRBJ2-7,NA,NA,TRBV18,CASSPDNEQYF,TGTGCCAGCTCACCCGACAACGAGCAGTACTTC
TRBJ2-1,NA,NA,TRBV7-2,CASSFSRRQYAPIYNEQFF,TGTGCCAGCAGCTTTTCTAGAAGACAGTATGCACCGATTTACAATGAGCAGTTCTTC
TRBJ1-6,few,NA,TRBV18,CASSTDNAPLHF,TGTGCCAGCTCAACTGACAACGCACCCCTCCACTTT
TRBJ2-2,once,NA,TRBV12-5,CASGLMGGTGELFF,TGTGCTAGTGGTTTAATGGGGGGCACCGGGGAGCTGTTTTTT
TRBJ2-7,once,TRBD1,TRBV18,CASSRSQGADEQYF,TGTGCCAGCTCACGCAGTCAGGGGGCGGACGAGCAGTACTTC
TRBJ2-1,NA,NA,TRBV4-2,CASSQDYRNNEQFF,TGTGCCAGCAGCCAAGATTACAGGAACAATGAGCAGTTCTTC
TRBJ2-3,few,NA,TRBV9,CASSTSGADTQYF,TGTGCCAGCAGCACATCGGGTGCAGATACGCAGTATTTT
TRBJ2-3,NA,NA,TRBV28,CASSLRAQSGYF,TGTGCCAGCAGCTTAAGGGCCCAGAGCGGGTATTTT
TRBJ1-5,NA,NA,TRBV4-1,CASSQEYRGNQPQHF,TGCGCCAGCAGCCAAGAGTACAGGGGCAATCAGCCCCAGCATTTT
TRBJ1-2,NA,NA,TRBV7-9,CASSLEDNNNYGYTF,TGTGCCAGCAGCTTAGAGGACAATAATAACTATGGCTACACCTTC
TRBJ2-2,NA,TRBD1,TRBV19,CASTVGTEANTGELFF,TGTGCCAGTACCGTCGGGACAGAGGCGAACACCGGGGAGCTGTTTTTT
TRBJ2-5,NA,TRBD2,TRBV5-4,CASSVAGGLQETQYF,TGTGCCAGCAGCGTAGCGGGGGGGCTGCAAGAGACCCAGTACTTC
TRBJ2-2,NA,TRBD2,TRBV28,CASIRPQLAGDSNTGELFF,TGTGCCAGCATCCGCCCCCAACTAGCGGGGGATTCGAACACCGGGGAGCTGTTTTTT
TRBJ2-1,NA,NA,TRBV5-1,CASSLNGESSYNEQFF,TGCGCCAGCAGTTTAAACGGGGAGAGCTCCTACAATGAGCAGTTCTTC
TRBJ2-3,NA,TRBD1,TRBV4-3,CASSQANRDRATDTQYF,TGCGCCAGCAGCCAAGCAAACCGGGACAGGGCCACAGATACGCAGTATTTT
TRBJ1-5,NA,NA,TRBV28,CASSRTDFSNQPQHF,TGTGCCAGCAGCCGAACAGATTTTAGCAATCAGCCCCAGCATTTT
TRBJ2-5,once,NA,TRBV6-5,CASSLRGKRETQYF,TGTGCCAGCAGTTTAAGGGGGAAACGAGAGACCCAGTACTTC
TRBJ1-3,NA,NA,TRBV5-1,CASSPQGSSGNTIYF,TGCGCCAGCAGCCCCCAGGGAAGCTCTGGAAACACCATATATTTT
TRBJ1-6,few,NA,TRBV7-9,CASSLGQKDSPLHF,TGTGCCAGCAGCTTAGGACAGAAGGATTCACCCCTCCACTTT
TRBJ1-2,NA,NA,TRBV28,CASSFPQGLLSGYTF,TGTGCCAGCAGTTTCCCCCAGGGGCTTCTTTCTGGCTACACCTTC
TRBJ2-5,NA,TRBD1,TRBV6-6,CASGGQQETQYF,TGTGCCAGCGGGGGACAGCAAGAGACCCAGTACTTC
TRBJ1-1,once,NA,TRBV15,CATSRDIYGDTEAFF,TGTGCCACCAGCAGAGATATATACGGGGACACTGAAGCTTTCTTT
TRBJ2-3,NA,TRBD2,TRBV7-2,CASSLTSDRADTQYF,TGTGCCAGCAGCTTGACTAGCGATAGGGCAGATACGCAGTATTTT
TRBJ2-4,NA,NA,TRBV7-6,CASSPLVEANIQYF,TGTGCCAGCAGCCCTTTGGTAGAGGCCAACATTCAGTACTTC
TRBJ1-1,NA,NA,TRBV18,CASSPVTGGVPEAFF,TGTGCCAGCTCACCAGTAACAGGCGGTGTGCCGGAAGCTTTCTTT
TRBJ2-2,NA,NA,TRBV19,CASSIGSSRGSTGELFF,TGTGCCAGTAGTATAGGGTCCTCCAGGGGATCCACCGGGGAGCTGTTTTTT
TRBJ2-7,NA,NA,TRBV28,CASSLAGSTSYEQYF,TGTGCCAGCAGTTTAGCGGGTTCAACCTCCTACGAGCAGTACTTC
TRBJ2-6,NA,NA,TRBV6-4,CASSGGTSVSGANVLTF,TGTGCCAGCAGTGGGGGGACATCTGTCTCTGGGGCCAACGTCCTGACTTTC
TRBJ1-2,NA,NA,TRBV18,CASSGQSSYGYTF,TGTGCCAGCTCCGGACAGTCCAGCTATGGCTACACCTTC
TRBJ1-1,NA,NA,TRBV28,CASSLTGPHTEAFF,TGTGCCAGCAGCCTAACAGGGCCTCACACTGAAGCTTTCTTT
TRBJ1-2,NA,TRBD1,TRBV19,CASSVGTGASYGYTF,TGTGCCAGTAGTGTCGGGACAGGGGCGTCCTATGGCTACACCTTC
TRBJ2-5,NA,TRBD2,TRBV4-1,CASSQIAGLDPQYF,TGCGCCAGCAGCCAAATAGCGGGGTTAGACCCCCAGTACTTC
TRBJ1-2,NA,NA,TRBV7-2,CASSFNSYYGYTF,TGTGCCAGCAGCTTTAACAGTTACTATGGCTACACCTTC
TRBJ2-6,once,NA,TRBV6-5,CASSLTGPTTVNVLTF,TGTGCCAGCAGTTTAACAGGGCCCACCACAGTCAACGTCCTGACTTTC
TRBJ2-5,once,NA,TRBV11-2,CASSSSGYETQYF,TGTGCCAGCAGCAGTTCAGGGTATGAGACCCAGTACTTC
TRBJ2-1,NA,TRBD1,TRBV5-1,CASSLGDRGYNEQFF,TGCGCCAGCAGCTTGGGGGACAGGGGATACAATGAGCAGTTCTTC
TRBJ1-6,NA,NA,TRBV30,CARDYGHLNSPLHF,TGTGCCCGCGATTACGGACACCTTAATTCACCCCTCCACTTT
TRBJ2-7,NA,TRBD2,TRBV5-6,CASSSGLAGAYEQYF,TGTGCCAGCAGCTCCGGGCTAGCGGGGGCCTACGAGCAGTACTTC
TRBJ2-7,NA,NA,TRBV6-5,CASSYGPGHEQYF,TGTGCCAGCAGTTACGGGCCCGGTCACGAGCAGTACTTC
TRBJ1-1,NA,NA,TRBV6-5,CASSYLTGSTEAFF,TGTGCCAGCAGTTACTTAACAGGGAGCACTGAAGCTTTCTTT
TRBJ2-1,NA,TRBD2,TRBV5-6,CASSYTSGGAPSYNEQFF,TGTGCCAGCAGCTACACTAGCGGGGGGGCCCCCTCCTACAATGAGCAGTTCTTC
TRBJ2-3,NA,TRBD2,TRBV28,CASRFPQGLAGGSTDTQYF,TGTGCCAGCAGATTCCCCCAGGGACTAGCGGGGGGGAGCACAGATACGCAGTATTTT
TRBJ2-5,NA,TRBD1,TRBV11-2,CASSLARGTGVEETQYF,TGTGCCAGCAGCTTAGCTCGCGGGACAGGGGTTGAGGAGACCCAGTACTTC